This T cell receptor beta chain stems from a study of blood T cells in healthy people across ages. Germline V gene sequence: CDR1 PRHDT, CDR2 FYEKMQ (reference sequence). Trimming took 7 bases from V and 7 from J; bases not matched to a gene: 13. This CDR3 comprises 15 residues. The use of a sample-barcoded 5' primer and a J-beta primer mix characterized a second PCR of roughly 6 to 12 cycles. TCRdb re-analysed the 5' RACE reads in MiXCR, keeping a single row per CDR3 protein. The sample has 650,000 to 1,000,000 distinct CDR3 sequences, 35% to 60% seen once. The sequenced material came from blood. The receptor was derived from an elderly man in good health. This chain connects TRBV13 to TRBJ2-1, with TRBD2 identical over 7 bases. CDR3 protein: CASMRGGRADNEQFF. Here the CDR3 DNA reads TGTGCCAGCATGCGGGGAGGGAGGGCCGATAATGAGCAGTTCTTC.